Listed here are 8 T cell receptor beta chains from one sample, sequenced in a study of blood T cells in healthy people across ages. Using a J-beta primer mix together with a sample-barcoded 5' primer, a second PCR was run for about 7 to 12 cycles. TCRdb reprocessed the 5' RACE reads via MiXCR and lists one record per CDR3 protein. Among hundreds of thousands of distinct CDR3 sequences listed, 36% were seen once. Material for sequencing was blood. These receptors came from a man between 18 and 29 years old in good health.

V gene TRBV5-8 combines with J gene TRBJ2-5, with D unresolved. Germline loops: CDR1 SGHTS, CDR2 YDEGEE. Trimming removed 1 base from V and 2 bases from J, with 9 bases in between. The length of the CDR3 is 14 residues. The CDR3 protein is CASSLKWGQETQYF. CDR3 in DNA: TGTGCCAGCAGCTTGAAATGGGGTCAAGAGACCCAGTACTTC.

On this clonotype: It may be a read error: a sequence one base away is much more abundant. CDR3 loop: CAGSVAVTSRETQYF. The CDR3 DNA is TGTGCCGGCAGCGTAGCTGTTACTAGCCGAGAGACCCAGTACTTC. V is TRBV9 and J is TRBJ2-7; the D gene is possibly TRBD2 (6 bases). The better agreement between TRBJ2-5 and the DNA end casts doubt on the J call. Germline V gene data show CDR1 as SGDLS and CDR2 as YYNGEE. The CDR3 covers 15 residues.

This chain connects TRBV20-1 to TRBJ2-7; D possibly corresponds to TRBD2 (7 bases). V was pared by 3 bases and J by 3 bases, with 18 bases between. There are 15 residues in the CDR3. Germline-derived CDR1 and CDR2 are DFQATT and SNEGSKA (reference sequence). The DNA for the CDR3 is TGCAGTGCTAGGGTGGGGGGGCCGCAACTCTACGAGCAGTACTTC. This sequence encodes CSARVGGPQLYEQYF.

The J gene is TRBJ1-1, the V gene TRBV20-1; TRBD1 matches 7 bases. With 0 bases clipped from V and 5 bases from J, the junction kept 3 bases outside the gene matches. The CDR3 is 13 amino acids. The V gene's germline CDR1 is DFQATT and CDR2 SNEGSKA (reference sequence). In DNA, the CDR3 is TGCAGTGCTAGAGAACAGGGGCGGACTGAAGCTTTCTTT. It is translated as CSAREQGRTEAFF.

This clonotype was picked up one time. The J gene is TRBJ2-1, the V gene TRBV15, with TRBD1 matching 7 bases. Germline CDR1 and CDR2: LNHNV and YYDKDF (reference sequence). The ends lost 3 bases at V and 10 bases at J; junction bases unmatched: 9. This CDR3 comprises 14 residues. CDR3 in amino acids: CATSSELGQEEQFF. CDR3 nucleotides: TGTGCCACCAGCAGCGAATTAGGACAGGAAGAGCAGTTCTTC.

This clonotype turned up a few times. The chain carries TRBV20-1 and TRBJ1-2; TRBD1 might be the D (5 bases). Trimming stripped 0 bases from V and 3 bases from J, with 17 bases between. CDR3 size: 16 residues. Germline values: CDR1 DFQATT, CDR2 SNEGSKA (reference sequence). This CDR3 is CSARDVQGTAHYGYTF. As DNA, the CDR3 is TGCAGTGCTAGAGATGTCCAGGGTACCGCGCACTATGGCTACACCTTC.

On this clonotype itself: The germline gene is not matched at one end of the junction; a read error may be the cause. The genes are TRBV12-3 or TRBV12-4 and TRBJ2-2; 10 bases align to TRBD2. CDR3 length equals 11 residues. The chain's CDR3 is CASTVAGGLFF. The CDR3 bases are TGTGCCAGCACCGTAGCGGGGGGGCTGTTTTTT.

The gene calls are TRBV5-1 and TRBJ2-5, with TRBD2 matching 10 bases. CDR3 length equals 14 residues. Trimming removed 7 bases from V and 5 bases from J; junction bases left unmatched: 8. Per germline, CDR1 SGHRS and CDR2 YFSETQ. The CDR3 reads CASDPGLAMETQYF. DNA of the CDR3: TGCGCCAGCGATCCGGGACTAGCGATGGAGACCCAGTACTTC.